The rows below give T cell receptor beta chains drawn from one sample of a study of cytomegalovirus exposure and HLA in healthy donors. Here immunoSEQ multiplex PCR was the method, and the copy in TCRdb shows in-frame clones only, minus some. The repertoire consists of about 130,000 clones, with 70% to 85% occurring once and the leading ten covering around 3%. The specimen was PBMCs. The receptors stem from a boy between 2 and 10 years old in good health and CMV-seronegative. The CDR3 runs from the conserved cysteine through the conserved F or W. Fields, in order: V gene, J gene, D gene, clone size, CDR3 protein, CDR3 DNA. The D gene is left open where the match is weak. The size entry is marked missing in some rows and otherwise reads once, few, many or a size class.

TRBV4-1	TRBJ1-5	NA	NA	CASSQDTPGKGANQPQHF	TGCGCCAGCAGCCAAGATACCCCCGGCAAGGGAGCCAATCAGCCCCAGCATTTT
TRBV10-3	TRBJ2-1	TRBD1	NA	CAISEPGQGSNEQFF	TGTGCCATCAGTGAGCCGGGACAGGGAAGCAATGAGCAGTTCTTC
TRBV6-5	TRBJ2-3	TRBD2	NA	CASRVPGLAVDTQYF	TGTGCCAGCAGGGTACCGGGACTAGCGGTAGATACGCAGTATTTT
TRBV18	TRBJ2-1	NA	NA	CASSPRFLATYNEQFF	TGTGCCAGCTCACCACGGTTTCTAGCAACCTACAATGAGCAGTTCTTC
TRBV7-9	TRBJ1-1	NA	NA	CASSSGEGEAFF	TGTGCCAGCAGCTCAGGGGAAGGTGAAGCTTTCTTT
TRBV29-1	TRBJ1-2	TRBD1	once	CSVEGKQGGNYGYTF	TGCAGCGTTGAAGGCAAACAGGGGGGTAACTATGGCTACACCTTC
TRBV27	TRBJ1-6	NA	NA	CASSSRLAGDSPLHF	TGTGCCAGCAGTTCTAGGTTGGCAGGGGATTCACCCCTCCACTTT
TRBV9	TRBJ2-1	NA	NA	CASSVSHQRAGYNEQFF	TGTGCCAGCAGCGTATCCCACCAGCGGGCCGGATACAATGAGCAGTTCTTC
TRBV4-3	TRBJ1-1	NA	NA	CASSHRGNTEAFF	TGCGCCAGCAGCCACAGGGGGAACACTGAAGCTTTCTTT
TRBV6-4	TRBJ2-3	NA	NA	CASSDSAGGPDTQYF	TGTGCCAGCAGTGACTCGGCAGGGGGGCCAGATACGCAGTATTTT
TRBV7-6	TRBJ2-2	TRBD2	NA	CASSLSPSGGANTGELFF	TGTGCCAGCAGCTTATCGCCTAGCGGGGGGGCGAACACCGGGGAGCTGTTTTTT
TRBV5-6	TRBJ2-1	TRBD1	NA	CASNHQGALRSEQFF	TGTGCCAGCAACCACCAGGGGGCCTTAAGAAGTGAGCAGTTCTTC
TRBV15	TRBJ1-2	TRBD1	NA	CATSRPRGRSTIYGYTF	TGTGCCACCAGCAGGCCCAGGGGGCGCAGTACTATCTATGGCTACACCTTC
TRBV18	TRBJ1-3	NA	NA	CASSNQGRLGNTIYF	TGTGCCAGCTCCAATCAGGGGCGACTGGGAAACACCATATATTTT
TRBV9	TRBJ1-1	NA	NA	CASSQDGGWRNTEAFF	TGTGCCAGCAGCCAAGATGGGGGCTGGAGGAACACTGAAGCTTTCTTT
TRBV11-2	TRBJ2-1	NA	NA	CASSSYREQFF	TGTGCCAGCAGCTCCTACAGAGAGCAGTTCTTC
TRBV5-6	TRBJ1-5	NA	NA	CASSVTGPNQPQHF	TGTGCCAGCAGCGTAACAGGGCCTAATCAGCCCCAGCATTTT
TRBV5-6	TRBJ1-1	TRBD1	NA	CASSWGQLNTEAFF	TGTGCCAGCAGCTGGGGACAGCTGAACACTGAAGCTTTCTTT
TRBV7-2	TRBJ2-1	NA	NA	CASSLEGGDRTVIF	TGTGCCAGCAGCTTAGAGGGCGGGGATCGCACTGTGATCTTC
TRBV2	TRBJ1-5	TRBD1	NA	CASSSHGQGNQPQHF	TGTGCCAGCAGTTCACACGGACAGGGGAATCAGCCCCAGCATTTT
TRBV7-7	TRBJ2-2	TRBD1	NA	CASSLANIYDRGNTGELFF	TGTGCTAGCAGCTTAGCCAACATATATGACAGGGGGAACACCGGGGAGCTGTTTTTT
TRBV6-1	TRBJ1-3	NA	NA	CASSEQGSIGNTIYF	TGTGCCAGCAGTGAACAGGGCTCAATTGGAAACACCATATATTTT
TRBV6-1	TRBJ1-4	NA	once	CASSEGAAFYNEKLFF	TGTGCCAGCAGTGAAGGCGCTGCCTTTTATAATGAAAAACTGTTTTTT
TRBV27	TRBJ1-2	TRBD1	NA	CASSPIDRGSNFYGYTF	TGTGCCAGCAGTCCCATCGACAGGGGTTCAAATTTCTATGGCTACACCTTC
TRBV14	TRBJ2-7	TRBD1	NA	CASSRIQGGEQYF	TGTGCCAGCTCCAGAATACAGGGGGGCGAGCAGTACTTC
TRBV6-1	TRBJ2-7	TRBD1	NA	CASSRQGPYEQYF	TGTGCCAGCAGTAGACAGGGGCCCTACGAGCAGTACTTC
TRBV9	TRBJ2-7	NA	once	CASSATGTSSYEQYF	TGTGCCAGCAGCGCTACAGGGACCAGCTCCTACGAGCAGTACTTC
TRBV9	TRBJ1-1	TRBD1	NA	CASSVEEGANTEAFF	TGTGCCAGCAGCGTAGAGGAGGGGGCGAACACTGAAGCTTTCTTT
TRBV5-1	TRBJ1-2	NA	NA	CASNLRTSTGTYGYTF	TGCGCCAGCAACTTGAGGACTTCGACAGGAACATATGGCTACACCTTC
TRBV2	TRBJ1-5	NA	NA	CASSEESLGNQPQHF	TGTGCCAGCAGTGAGGAGTCGCTCGGTAATCAGCCCCAGCATTTT
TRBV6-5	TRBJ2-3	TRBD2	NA	CASSGLAGGPDTQYF	TGTGCCAGCAGTGGACTAGCGGGAGGGCCAGATACGCAGTATTTT
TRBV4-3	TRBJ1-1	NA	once	CASSQDRGGRGNTEAFF	TGCGCCAGCAGCCAAGATCGGGGAGGCCGGGGGAACACTGAAGCTTTCTTT